Described below is a single T cell receptor beta chain sequence and its context. The data stem from a study of Graves' ophthalmopathy and Graves' hyperthyroidism. Whole-study context: Blood was drawn at initial diagnosis, before any treatment.

The trim removed 10 bases at V and 4 bases at J, leaving 13 bases unmatched. This CDR3 has 15 amino acids. The germline CDR1 and CDR2 sequences are ENHRY and SYGVKD. Amplified TCR beta CDR3 regions were obtained using RNA transcripts as template. An initial RT-PCR round employing HTBI primers preceded a second-round multiplex PCR. TCRdb processed the multiplex PCR reads anew with MiXCR; each CDR3 protein has one entry. This sample yields approximately 700,000 distinct CDR3 sequences, of which roughly 40% are seen a single time; around 40% belongs to the top ten. Presentation of ophthalmopathy in the donors involved moderate-to-severe activity, CAS ≥3, NOSPECS ≥4 and a duration under 3 months. Clinical symptoms, serum thyroxine, TRAb, thyroid ultrasound and orbital computed tomography determined diagnosis. The source of the PBMCs was less than 12 ml of fresh peripheral blood.

This TCR derives from an adult man with Graves' ophthalmopathy. The sequenced sample consisted of peripheral blood. V usage is TRBV10-3 and J usage is TRBJ1-2; 9 bases align to TRBD1. As DNA, the CDR3 is TGTGCCAGCGGGATAAACAGGGGGCGAGGCTATGGCTACACCTTC. Encoded protein: CASGINRGRGYGYTF.